This TCR beta chain originates from a study of PD-1 blockade in classical Hodgkin lymphoma. In the case of this clone: Its target is unknown.

Time point reported: cycle 4 day 1 (C4D1), after about 6 weeks of nivolumab. Each patient's relapse followed autologous stem cell transplantation, and brentuximab vedotin exposure varied. Negative magnetic selection isolated CD4+ T cells from thawed PBMCs. Germline CDR1 reads KGHSH; CDR2 reads LQKENI. This CDR3 comprises 14 residues. V lost 2 bases to trimming and J lost 3 bases, with 7 bases between them. TCRdb's copy holds only in-frame clones and misses some; the assay was immunoSEQ multiplex PCR. The data hold fewer than 15,000 clones, with approximately 83% observed a single time. Whole-study results and caveats: Researchers reported that CD4+ TCR diversity, though not CD8+, rose significantly by C4D1. Newly diagnosed patients reportedly trailed healthy donors in baseline TCR diversity. Why the repertoires differ is still unclear, perhaps disease activity or prior therapy.

This chain connects TRBV18 to TRBJ2-2; D not certain. The sample consisted of CD4+ T cells from blood, taken before the fourth cycle of nivolumab. The sequence derives from a human donor with classical Hodgkin lymphoma. Here the CDR3 reads CASSPTTHTGELFF. In DNA form, the CDR3 reads TGTGCCAGCTCACCAACTACCCACACCGGGGAGCTGTTTTTT.